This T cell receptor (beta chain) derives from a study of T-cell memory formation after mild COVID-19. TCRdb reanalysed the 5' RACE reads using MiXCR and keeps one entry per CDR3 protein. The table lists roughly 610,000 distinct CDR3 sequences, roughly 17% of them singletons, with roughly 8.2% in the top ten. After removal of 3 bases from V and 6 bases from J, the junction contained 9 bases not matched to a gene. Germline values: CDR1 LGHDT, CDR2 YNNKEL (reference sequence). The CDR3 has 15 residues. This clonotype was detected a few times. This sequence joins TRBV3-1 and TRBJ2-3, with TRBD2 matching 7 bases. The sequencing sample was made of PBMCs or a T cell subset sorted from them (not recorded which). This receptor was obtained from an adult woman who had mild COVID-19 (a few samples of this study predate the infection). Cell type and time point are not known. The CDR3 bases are TGTGCCAGCAGCCACGGACTAGGTCATCAGGATACGCAGTATTTT. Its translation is CASSHGLGHQDTQYF.